This TCR beta chain is from a study of T cell responses to AZD1222 COVID-19 vaccine. Study at large: Samples with a second dose at about 4 or about 12 weeks were pooled together.

CDR3 length equals 11 residues. CDR1 is LNHDA and CDR2 is SQIVND in the germline V gene (reference sequence). V dropped 8 bases and J dropped 8 bases, with 12 bases sitting between them. Points on this clone: Its target is not known.

Regarding the study as a whole: There were mostly white British donors and more females than males, and clonal diversity was possibly underestimated. Epitopes outside B.1.351 and B.1.1.7 mutated regions reportedly drew nearly half of spike TCRs.

Data came from immunoSEQ multiplex PCR; TCRdb stores just in-frame clones and leaves some out. The data show roughly 100,000 clones, roughly 88% seen once. Specimen: peripheral blood, collected on day 0 of AZD1222 vaccination. The chain combines TRBV19 with TRBJ1-2; no definite D call. The receptor was derived from an adult in good health. CDR3 coding DNA: TGTGCCAGTGCAGGTACTAAAGGCTACACCTTC. Protein sequence: CASAGTKGYTF.